Below, one T cell receptor (beta chain) is given with its context. Its antigen remains unidentified. This sample was taken from a study of CD8 T cell repertoires and HIV-1 epitope variants. For the study at large: Twenty-five autologous and known Gag and Nef epitope variant peptides each stimulated T cells separately.

Study-level results: Nef KF9 drew roughly five clonotypes and HW9 one, without TAALDMSHF responses.

The CDR3 runs to 15 residues. The ends were cut back, 7 bases at V and 2 bases at J, with 18 bases in the middle. In germline, CDR1 is MDHEN, CDR2 SYDVKM. TCRdb's table, derived via immunoSEQ multiplex PCR, lists solely in-frame clones and lacks some. The sample consists of about 5,600 clones, 64% of them appearing once. V is TRBV28 and J is TRBJ2-7; D possibly uses TRBD1 or TRBD2 (6 bases each). The sample consisted of cultured CD8+ T cells derived from PBMCs. This TCR derives from a male donor with HIV. The CDR3 sequence: CASTKGWGAAYEQYF. CDR3 bases: TGTGCCAGCACCAAGGGGTGGGGGGCCGCCTACGAGCAGTACTTC.